This T cell receptor beta chain was captured in a study of blood T cells in healthy people across ages. For the second PCR, which ran for about 7 to 11 cycles, a sample-barcoded 5' primer and a J-beta primer mix were used. TCRdb analysed the 5' RACE reads with MiXCR anew, one entry per CDR3 protein. The sample holds about 1.4 million distinct CDR3 sequences, approximately 59% seen once. Trimming left V 3 bases short and J 2 bases short, with 10 bases between. The CDR3 has 14 amino acids. The receptor was derived from a young man in good health. This rearrangement joins TRBV12-3 or TRBV12-4 to TRBJ2-5; maybe TRBD2 (5 bases). The specimen sequenced was blood. This CDR3 reads CASSFGQRQETQYF. The CDR3, as DNA: TGTGCCAGCAGTTTTGGGCAGCGGCAAGAGACCCAGTACTTC.